These 21 T cell receptor beta chains share one sample of origin, sequenced in a study of blood T cell repertoires in COVID-19. Measured with immunoSEQ multiplex PCR; TCRdb has only the in-frame clones, and not every one. The sample lists over 200,000 clones; under 90% were seen once. The sample consisted of peripheral blood. The receptors here all came from a man aged 80 or over with acute or convalescent COVID-19.

The V gene is TRBV27, the J gene TRBJ2-7; 10 positions match TRBD1. CDR1 MNHEY and CDR2 SMNVEV come from the germline V gene (reference sequence). Germline trimming cut 7 bases from V and 4 bases from J; bases unmatched to any gene: 7. This CDR3 contains 14 residues. The chain's CDR3 is CASKLRDRGYEQYF. For the CDR3, the DNA is TGTGCCAGCAAACTCCGGGACAGGGGTTACGAGCAGTACTTC.

V gene TRBV5-1 combines with J gene TRBJ2-3; D possibly corresponds to TRBD1 (6 bases). Trimming shortened V by 7 bases and J by 3 bases, and 18 bases separated the two germline ends. The CDR3 loop spans 15 amino acids. The germline CDR1 and CDR2 sequences are SGHRS and YFSETQ. Here the CDR3 reads CASSSPLGATDTQYF. Here the CDR3 DNA reads TGCGCCAGCTCCTCCCCTCTGGGGGCGACAGATACGCAGTATTTT.

The chain couples TRBV7-3 to TRBJ2-6; tentative D call: TRBD2 (5 bases). V was cut by 5 bases and J by 0 bases, with 17 bases left in between. This CDR3 comprises 18 residues. Looked up from germline, CDR1 is SGHTA and CDR2 is FQGTGA. The CDR3 sequence: CASSPQSGMISGANVLTF. For the CDR3, the DNA is TGTGCCAGCAGCCCCCAGAGCGGCATGATCTCTGGGGCCAACGTCCTGACTTTC. The full variable domain, completed using reference TRBV7-3 and TRBJ2-6, is GAGVSQTPSNKVTEKGKYVELRCDPISGHTALYWYRQSLGQGPEFLIYFQGTGAADDSGLPNDRFFAVRPEGSVSTLKIQRTERGDSAVYLCASSPQSGMISGANVLTFGAGSRLTVL.

V gene TRBV28 combines with J gene TRBJ2-7; D gene uncertain. Looked up from germline, CDR1 is MDHEN and CDR2 is SYDVKM. V lost 1 base and J lost 4, with 8 bases in between. CDR3 length: 13 residues. The CDR3: CASSLSPTYEQYF. In DNA form, the CDR3 reads TGTGCCAGCAGTTTATCCCCGACTTACGAGCAGTACTTC.

The chain carries TRBV12-5 and TRBJ2-2; 8 bases agree with TRBD1. The CDR3 has 17 residues. Germline-derived CDR1 and CDR2 are LGHNT and FRNRAP. The J segment lost 4 bases and the V segment lost 1 base, leaving 8 bases of the junction unmatched. This CDR3 is CASGLGPGQAATGELFF. In DNA, the CDR3 is TGTGCTAGTGGTTTGGGTCCGGGACAGGCGGCCACCGGGGAGCTGTTTTTT.

A note on this clone: Other DNA sequences within the sample encode an identical CDR3. This chain uses TRBV5-1 with TRBJ2-5; 8 bases align to TRBD1. V shed 2 bases, J shed 4 bases, and the junction held 4 bases outside the gene matches. Germline loops: CDR1 SGHRS, CDR2 YFSETQ. This CDR3 spans 14 amino acids. This CDR3 reads CASSLDRGGETQYF. The CDR3 DNA reads as TGCGCCAGCAGCTTAGACAGGGGTGGAGAGACCCAGTACTTC. The full variable domain, rest sourced from reference TRBV5-1 and TRBJ2-5, is KAGVTQTPRYLIKTRGQQVTLSCSPISGHRSVSWYQQTPGQGLQFLFEYFSETQRNKGNFPGRFSGRQFSNSRSEMNVSTLELGDSALYLCASSLDRGGETQYFGPGTRLLVL.

The chain is built from TRBV15 and TRBJ2-2, with a possible D match to TRBD2 (6 bases). Looked up from germline, CDR1 is LNHNV and CDR2 is YYDKDF (reference sequence). The CDR3 runs 17 residues. Trimming took 0 bases from V and 6 from J, leaving 17 bases between them. The CDR3 protein is CATSRDLASVFSGELFF. CDR3 bases: TGTGCCACCAGCAGAGATCTGGCTAGCGTTTTTTCCGGGGAGCTGTTTTTT.

About this clone itself: The sample holds other DNA sequences that translate to the same CDR3. This rearrangement joins TRBV7-2 to TRBJ2-3; 15 bases map to TRBD2. Germline CDR1 and CDR2: SGHTA and FQGNSA. Trimming removed 4 bases from V and 4 bases from J; junction bases left unmatched: 3. The CDR3 is made up of 16 amino acids. The CDR3 spells CASSWGLAGGADTQYF. CDR3 sequence (DNA): TGTGCCAGCAGCTGGGGACTAGCGGGAGGTGCAGATACGCAGTATTTT.

J is TRBJ2-3 and V is TRBV6-2 or TRBV6-3; 9 bases align to TRBD2. The germline gives CDR1 MNHEY, CDR2 SVGEGT. After removal of 4 bases from V and 9 bases from J, the junction contained 11 bases not matched to a gene. The CDR3 totals 15 residues. The chain's CDR3 is CASSSGTSSTGTQYF. In nucleotides, the CDR3 is TGTGCCAGCAGTTCCGGGACTAGCAGCACAGGGACGCAGTATTTT.

The gene calls are TRBV19 and TRBJ2-6; unclear D gene. The CDR3 is 18 amino acids. With 4 bases removed from V and 0 bases from J, the gap between germline ends came to 16 bases. Germline CDR1 and CDR2: LNHDA and SQIVND (reference sequence). This chain's CDR3 is CASSTGFPFSSGANVLTF. CDR3 nucleotide sequence: TGTGCCAGTAGTACGGGTTTTCCTTTCAGCTCTGGGGCCAACGTCCTGACTTTC.

Of note for this clone: One end of the junction varies from germline; a read error may be responsible. This specimen includes other DNA sequences encoding the same CDR3. The chain has TRBV11-3 and TRBJ2-2, with a possible D match to TRBD1 (6 bases). Germline V gene data show CDR1 as SGHNT and CDR2 as YENEEA. This CDR3 has 16 residues. The CDR3 loop is CASSSVDSGNTGELFF. CDR3 nucleotide sequence: TGCGCCAGCAGCTCAGTGGACAGCGGGAACACCGGGGAGCTGTTTTTT.

This chain joins TRBV9 and TRBJ2-5; TRBD2 agrees at 11 bases. After removal of 5 bases from V and 5 bases from J, the junction contained 14 bases not matched to a gene. The CDR3 has 17 residues. Germline V gene sequence: CDR1 SGDLS, CDR2 YYNGEE. The CDR3 DNA reads TGTGCCAGCAGTAGAAGGGGAGTAGCGGGAGGGCCGGAGACCCAGTACTTC. It encodes CASSRRGVAGGPETQYF. Full variable domain (outside the CDR3, taken from reference TRBV9 and TRBJ2-5): DSGVTQTPKHLITATGQRVTLRCSPRSGDLSVYWYQQSLDQGLQFLIQYYNGEERAKGNILERFSAQQFPDLHSELNLSSLELGDSALYFCASSRRGVAGGPETQYFGPGTRLLVL.

This chain links TRBV6-2 or TRBV6-3 with TRBJ2-3; TRBD2 matches 12 bases. The J segment lost 2 bases and the V segment lost 4 bases, leaving 4 bases of the junction unmatched. CDR3 length: 16 amino acids. The germline CDR1 and CDR2 sequences are MNHEY and SVGEGT. The CDR3 DNA is TGTGCCAGCAGTTTCCCTAGCGGGAGGGTCACAGATACGCAGTATTTT. It codes for CASSFPSGRVTDTQYF.

V gene TRBV3-1 (or the pseudogene TRBV3-2) combines with J gene TRBJ2-3; TRBD2 aligns across 11 bases. In germline, CDR1 is LGHDT, CDR2 YNNKEL (reference sequence). V lost 0 bases and J lost 3; bases outside the gene matches: 5. The CDR3 spans 17 residues. The chain's CDR3 is CASSQERLAGRTDTQYF. CDR3 in DNA: TGTGCCAGCAGCCAAGAAAGACTAGCGGGACGTACAGATACGCAGTATTTT.

Only a few counts were recorded for this clone. The V gene is TRBV5-1, the J gene TRBJ2-1, with 11 bases identical to TRBD2. The CDR3 loop spans 17 amino acids. The V segment lost 4 bases and the J segment 6 bases; nucleotides outside the gene matches: 12. Germline V gene sequence: CDR1 SGHRS, CDR2 YFSETQ. CDR3 DNA: TGCGCCAGCAGCGCGAAACCAACTAGCGGGAGAGGCAATGAGCAGTTCTTC. This gives the protein CASSAKPTSGRGNEQFF.

The chain joins TRBV19 to TRBJ1-2; TRBD1 agrees at 10 bases. CDR1 and CDR2 from the germline V gene are LNHDA and SQIVND (reference sequence). There are 15 residues in the CDR3. V lost 5 bases to trimming and J lost 6 bases; unmatched junction nucleotides: 9. CDR3 loop: CASSARQGAINGYTF. For the CDR3, the DNA is TGTGCCAGTAGTGCTCGACAGGGGGCGATAAATGGCTACACCTTC.

This chain links TRBV10-3 with TRBJ1-1; possible D gene TRBD1, 5 bases. Germline V gene data show CDR1 as ENHRY and CDR2 as SYGVKD. The CDR3 extends over 13 amino acids. V lost 4 bases, J lost 1 base, and 7 bases lay in between. As DNA, the CDR3 is TGTGCCATCAGTGTCGGACAGAACACTGAAGCTTTCTTT. It yields the protein CAISVGQNTEAFF.

The chain uses TRBV13 and TRBJ1-4, with D possibly TRBD1 on 6 matching bases. V was trimmed by 3 bases and J by 7 bases, leaving 12 bases between them. CDR3 length equals 14 residues. Per the germline V gene, CDR1 is PRHDT and CDR2 is FYEKMQ (reference sequence). This chain's CDR3 is CASSLRGGPEKLFF. CDR3 coding DNA: TGTGCCAGCAGCTTGAGGGGGGGCCCTGAAAAACTGTTTTTT.

The V and J genes are TRBV28 and TRBJ2-1, with 11 positions matching TRBD1. V dropped 10 bases and J dropped 6; count of bases not matched to a gene: 8. CDR3 length: 14 amino acids. Germline lookup yields CDR1 MDHEN and CDR2 SYDVKM. For the CDR3, the DNA is TGTGCCACCATATCGGGACAGGGGGGCAATGAGCAGTTCTTC. It codes for CATISGQGGNEQFF.

J is TRBJ2-5 and V is TRBV7-9; TRBD1 aligns across 12 bases. CDR3 length equals 14 residues. The ends lost 7 bases at V and 10 bases at J; junction bases unmatched: 10. Per the germline V gene, CDR1 is SEHNR and CDR2 is FQNEAQ (reference sequence). DNA for the CDR3: TGTGCCAGCACACAGCCCGGGACAGGGGGCGACCAGTACTTC. Residues: CASTQPGTGGDQYF.

The rearrangement links TRBV9 to TRBJ1-2; 7 bases match TRBD1. V was pared by 1 base and J by 4 bases, with 7 bases of the junction left unmatched. This CDR3 contains 15 residues. Germline V gives CDR1 SGDLS, CDR2 YYNGEE. In DNA, the CDR3 is TGTGCCAGCAGCGTACAGGCAGGGGGTGGCTATGGCTACACCTTC. Residues: CASSVQAGGGYGYTF.